The 23 T cell receptor beta chains given below trace back to one sample, sequenced in a study of cytomegalovirus exposure and HLA in healthy donors. Researchers ran the PCR with 60 Vbeta and 13 Jbeta primers. Profiled with immunoSEQ multiplex PCR; TCRdb holds only in-frame clones, not every one. The repertoire holds some 110,000 clones, with 70% to 85% as singletons. Sequenced: PBMCs. The source of these receptors is a woman between 50 and 59 years old in good health and CMV-seropositive.

The genes are TRBV18 and TRBJ1-1; TRBD1 is a possible D gene (5 bases). Between the trimmed V and J ends, which lost 5 bases and 7 bases, there was a span of 11 bases. Germline V gives CDR1 KGHSH, CDR2 LQKENI. CDR3 size: 12 residues. The CDR3 loop reads CASSGVGGEAFF. For the CDR3, the DNA is TGTGCCAGCTCAGGGGTCGGGGGTGAAGCTTTCTTT.

The genes are TRBV27 and TRBJ1-4, with TRBD1 identical over 7 bases. V shed 5 bases, J shed 3 bases, and the junction held 9 bases outside the gene matches. The CDR3 is 16 residues long. Germline-derived CDR1 and CDR2 are MNHEY and SMNVEV (reference sequence). The CDR3 coding sequence is TGTGCCAGCAGTCTAACCCGACAGGGCCCTAATGAAAAACTGTTTTTT. Its protein product is CASSLTRQGPNEKLFF.

This chain links TRBV5-1 with TRBJ2-5; 10 bases line up with TRBD1. With 4 bases clipped from V and 4 bases from J, the junction kept 7 bases outside the gene matches. The CDR3 contains 15 residues. The germline CDR1 and CDR2 sequences are SGHRS and YFSETQ. CDR3 in DNA: TGCGCCAGCAGCGCCGGGGACAGGGGAAGAGAGACCCAGTACTTC. Translating gives CASSAGDRGRETQYF. Together with reference TRBV5-1 and TRBJ2-5, the CDR3 gives the full variable domain: KAGVTQTPRYLIKTRGQQVTLSCSPISGHRSVSWYQQTPGQGLQFLFEYFSETQRNKGNFPGRFSGRQFSNSRSEMNVSTLELGDSALYLCASSAGDRGRETQYFGPGTRLLVL.

The chain carries TRBV5-8 and TRBJ2-7; TRBD2 might be the D (5 bases). CDR1 is SGHTS and CDR2 is YDEGEE in the germline V gene. The CDR3 totals 12 residues. V was shortened by 4 bases and J by 7 bases, with 12 bases between the two germline ends. The CDR3 sequence: CASSPEEWEQYF. DNA of the CDR3: TGTGCCAGCAGCCCGGAGGAGTGGGAGCAGTACTTC.

The chain links TRBV5-1 to TRBJ2-6; D gene ambiguous. Trimming cost V 0 bases and J 2 bases, with 6 bases left between them. In germline, CDR1 is SGHRS, CDR2 YFSETQ. The CDR3 sequence is 15 residues long. Here the CDR3 reads CASSLGDPGANVLTF. The CDR3, as DNA: TGCGCCAGCAGCTTGGGAGATCCTGGGGCCAACGTCCTGACTTTC.

V is TRBV30 and J is TRBJ2-7; TRBD2 matches at 11 bases. The CDR3 has 16 amino acids. Germline values: CDR1 GTSNPN, CDR2 SVGIG (reference sequence). V lost 3 bases to trimming and J lost 1 base; unmatched junction nucleotides: 8. This CDR3 is CAWRLILAGGSYEQYV. The CDR3 DNA follows: TGTGCCTGGAGGCTAATCCTAGCGGGAGGTTCCTACGAGCAGTACGTC.

This clone appeared a few times. The J gene is TRBJ2-6, the V gene TRBV18; D gene ambiguous. Looked up from germline, CDR1 is KGHSH and CDR2 is LQKENI. This CDR3 contains 17 residues. V shed 4 bases and J shed 1 base, with 14 bases lying between them. CDR3 residues: CASSQPYSKSGANVLTF. For the CDR3, the DNA is TGTGCCAGCTCACAACCTTACTCAAAATCTGGGGCCAACGTCCTGACTTTC.

The V call is TRBV30, the J call TRBJ1-1; D is uncertain. The CDR3 is made up of 13 amino acids. Germline-derived CDR1 and CDR2 are GTSNPN and SVGIG (reference sequence). Trimming left V 5 bases short and J 0 bases short, with 10 bases between. CDR3 in amino acids: CAWSSTVNTEAFF. The CDR3 DNA sequence: TGTGCCTGGTCATCCACGGTGAACACTGAAGCTTTCTTT.

V gene TRBV2 combines with J gene TRBJ1-1; TRBD1 agrees at 9 bases. This CDR3 spans 14 amino acids. V trimming: 4 bases; J trimming: 3 bases; junction bases outside the gene matches: 3. CDR1 and CDR2 (germline): SNHLY, FYNNEI. CDR3 coding DNA: TGTGCCAGCAGTGCGGGACAGGGCGACACTGAAGCTTTCTTT. Its protein is CASSAGQGDTEAFF.

This clone is a singleton in its sample. The rearrangement joins TRBV12-5 to TRBJ2-7; unclear D gene. Deletions cut 2 bases from V and 3 bases from J, with 5 bases between. The CDR3 is 12 amino acids. Germline V lookup: CDR1 LGHNT, CDR2 FRNRAP. The CDR3 nucleotides are TGTGCTAGTGGTTTGAACAGCTACGAGCAGTACTTC. Protein sequence: CASGLNSYEQYF.

The genes are TRBV5-1 and TRBJ1-2; D gene unclear. This CDR3 spans 13 amino acids. The germline V gene has CDR1 SGHRS and CDR2 YFSETQ. Trimming left V 4 bases short and J 2 bases short, with 9 bases between. DNA for the CDR3: TGCGCCAGCAGCGCCACAGAGAACTATGGCTACACCTTC. Translation gives CASSATENYGYTF.

This chain connects TRBV7-8 to TRBJ1-2; TRBD1 might be the D (6 bases). Trimming shortened V by 7 bases and J by 0 bases, and 15 bases separated the two germline ends. Per germline, CDR1 SGHVS and CDR2 FQNEAQ. This CDR3 has 15 residues. The CDR3 DNA follows: TGTGCCAGCACCCTAGACAGGAGTACTAACTATGGCTACACCTTC. It is translated as CASTLDRSTNYGYTF.

The rearrangement uses TRBV5-1 and TRBJ1-6; 7 nucleotides line up with TRBD1. The V segment lost 2 bases and the J segment 6 bases; nucleotides outside the gene matches: 2. Germline V lookup: CDR1 SGHRS, CDR2 YFSETQ. This CDR3 has 14 amino acids. CDR3 in amino acids: CASSLGGPNSPLHF. The DNA for the CDR3 is TGCGCCAGCAGCTTAGGGGGCCCTAATTCACCCCTCCACTTT.

The table lists this clone with a count of one. The chain couples TRBV27 to TRBJ1-2; TRBD1 aligns across 9 bases. Per the germline V gene, CDR1 is MNHEY and CDR2 is SMNVEV (reference sequence). With V trimmed by 2 bases and J by 11 bases, 15 bases remained unmatched. CDR3 length: 16 residues. CDR3 bases: TGTGCCAGCAGTTTAATTCTCGGACAGGGGACAGACGAGTACACCTTC. It encodes CASSLILGQGTDEYTF.

The chain carries TRBV18 and TRBJ2-7; D unclear. The V gene's germline CDR1 is KGHSH and CDR2 LQKENI. The germline V and J ends were trimmed by 0 bases and 6 bases, with 9 bases remaining between them. The CDR3 totals 13 residues. DNA for the CDR3: TGTGCCAGCTCACCACCGTCCCGGGTCGAGCAGTACTTC. Translating gives CASSPPSRVEQYF.

J is TRBJ2-7 and V is TRBV6-1; TRBD2 aligns across 7 bases. The germline V gene encodes CDR1 MNHNS and CDR2 SASEGT. CDR3 length: 13 amino acids. V dropped 8 bases and J dropped 0; count of bases not matched to a gene: 4. Here the CDR3 DNA reads TGTGCCAGCTCGCGGGAGCACTCCTACGAGCAGTACTTC. Translated, it gives CASSREHSYEQYF.

V gene TRBV5-4 combines with J gene TRBJ1-3; 7 positions agree with TRBD1. Germline CDR1 SGHNT, CDR2 YYREEE (reference sequence). The junction had 7 bases not matched to a gene; V was cut back by 4 bases and J by 6 bases. This CDR3 is built from 14 residues. CDR3 amino acids: CASSATGAKNTIYF. The CDR3 DNA sequence: TGTGCCAGCAGCGCTACAGGGGCCAAAAACACCATATATTTT. Filled out from reference TRBV5-4 and TRBJ1-3, the complete variable domain reads ETGVTQSPTHLIKTRGQQVTLRCSSQSGHNTVSWYQQALGQGPQFIFQYYREEENGRGNFPPRFSGLQFPNYSSELNVNALELDDSALYLCASSATGAKNTIYFGEGSWLTVV.

This chain joins TRBV27 and TRBJ2-1, with 13 bases identical to TRBD2. The length of the CDR3 is 15 residues. Germline V CDR1 and CDR2: MNHEY, SMNVEV (reference sequence). With V trimmed by 5 bases and J by 8 bases, 6 bases remained unmatched. CDR3 loop: CASSPGLAGLDEQFF. The CDR3 DNA is TGTGCCAGCAGTCCGGGACTAGCGGGATTAGATGAGCAGTTCTTC.

The gene calls are TRBV7-8 and TRBJ1-5; 9 positions agree with TRBD1. CDR3 length: 15 residues. Germline V gene lookup returns CDR1 SGHVS and CDR2 FQNEAQ. V gave up 3 bases and J gave up 3 bases; unmatched junction bases: 3. As DNA, the CDR3 is TGTGCCAGCAGCTTGGGACAGGGTCTCAATCAGCCCCAGCATTTT. Its translation: CASSLGQGLNQPQHF.

The rearrangement joins TRBV7-2 to TRBJ1-2; 10 nucleotides match TRBD1. CDR1 and CDR2 from the germline V gene are SGHTA and FQGNSA. This CDR3 is 16 amino acids long. Trimming took 1 base from V and 3 from J; bases not matched to a gene: 5. The DNA for the CDR3 is TGTGCCAGCAGCTTAGGTGGGACAGGGGTTGACTATGGCTACACCTTC. This gives the protein CASSLGGTGVDYGYTF.

V is TRBV30 and J is TRBJ1-1; TRBD1 is a possible D gene (6 bases). Germline assignment: CDR1 GTSNPN and CDR2 SVGIG (reference sequence). Trimming stripped 3 bases from V and 2 bases from J, with 10 bases between. This CDR3 is built from 13 residues. The CDR3 is CAWSRGPNTEAFF. The CDR3 DNA follows: TGTGCCTGGAGCAGGGGACCAAACACTGAAGCTTTCTTT.

The chain joins TRBV7-2 to TRBJ2-7, with 10 bases aligning to TRBD2. There are 14 residues in the CDR3. Germline CDR1 and CDR2: SGHTA and FQGNSA. V gave up 5 bases and J gave up 5 bases; unmatched junction bases: 6. For the CDR3, the DNA is TGTGCCAGCAGCAATCTAGCGGGAGCCAACGAGCAGTACTTC. As protein: CASSNLAGANEQYF.

The table lists this clone with a count of one. Without the conserved terminal phenylalanine or tryptophan, this CDR3 likely stems from a read error. V gene TRBV2 combines with J gene TRBJ1-2; TRBD1 agrees at 10 bases. The germline gives CDR1 SNHLY, CDR2 FYNNEI. CDR3 length: 12 amino acids. With V trimmed by 9 bases and J by 6 bases, 4 bases remained unmatched. The CDR3 region has the DNA TGTGCCAGGGCAGGGACAGGGGATGGCTACACCGTC. It yields the protein CARAGTGDGYTV.